This T cell receptor (beta chain) was captured by sequencing in a study of shared T cell receptors in the human thymus. Clones were sequenced by immunoSEQ multiplex PCR, and TCRdb holds only the in-frame ones, with some missing. The top ten clones hold about 0.0094% of a sample with some 660,000 clones, over 75% of them seen once. V shed 0 bases, J shed 0 bases, and the junction held 7 bases outside the gene matches. The length of the CDR3 is 17 residues. The germline V gene has CDR1 SGDLS and CDR2 YYNGEE. These data are also associated with another study on human thymus T cells. From that paper: Use of V and J genes seemed skewed within the thymic and blood repertoires. Thymic repertoires of unrelated individuals were reported in related research to overlap highly.

The chain is built from TRBV9 and TRBJ2-5; the match to TRBD2 covers 8 bases. The source material was thymocytes. The clonotype was recovered from a boy under two years old with a congenital heart defect. This chain's CDR3 is CASSVGIGGEYQETQYF. For the CDR3, the DNA is TGTGCCAGCAGCGTAGGTATCGGGGGGGAGTACCAAGAGACCCAGTACTTC.